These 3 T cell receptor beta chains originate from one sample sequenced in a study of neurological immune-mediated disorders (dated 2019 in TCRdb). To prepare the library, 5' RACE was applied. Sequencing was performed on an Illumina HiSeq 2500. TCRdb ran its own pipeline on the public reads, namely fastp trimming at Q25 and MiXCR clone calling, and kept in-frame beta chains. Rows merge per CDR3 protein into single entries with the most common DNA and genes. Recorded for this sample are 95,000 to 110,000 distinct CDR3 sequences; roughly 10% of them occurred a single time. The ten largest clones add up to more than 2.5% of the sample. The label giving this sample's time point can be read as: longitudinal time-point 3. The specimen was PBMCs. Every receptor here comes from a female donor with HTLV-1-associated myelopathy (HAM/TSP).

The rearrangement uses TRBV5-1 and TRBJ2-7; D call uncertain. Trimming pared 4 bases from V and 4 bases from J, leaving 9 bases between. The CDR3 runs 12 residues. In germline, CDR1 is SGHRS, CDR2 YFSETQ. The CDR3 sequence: CASSADAYEQYF. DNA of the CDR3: TGCGCCAGCAGCGCGGACGCGTACGAGCAGTACTTC.

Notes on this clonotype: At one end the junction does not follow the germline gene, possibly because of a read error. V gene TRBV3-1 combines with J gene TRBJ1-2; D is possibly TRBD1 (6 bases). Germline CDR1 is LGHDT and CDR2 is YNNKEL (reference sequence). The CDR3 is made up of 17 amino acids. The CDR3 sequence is CDSSPLSWGASNYGYTF. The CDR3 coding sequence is TGTGACAGCAGCCCCTTATCTTGGGGGGCGTCCAACTATGGCTACACATTC. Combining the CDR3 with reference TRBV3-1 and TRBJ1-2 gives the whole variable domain DTAVSQTPKYLVTQMGNDKSIKCEQNLGHDTMYWYKQDSKKFLKIMFSYNNKELIINETVPNRFSPKSPDKAHLNLHINSLELGDSAVYFCDSSPLSWGASNYGYTFGSGTRLTVV.

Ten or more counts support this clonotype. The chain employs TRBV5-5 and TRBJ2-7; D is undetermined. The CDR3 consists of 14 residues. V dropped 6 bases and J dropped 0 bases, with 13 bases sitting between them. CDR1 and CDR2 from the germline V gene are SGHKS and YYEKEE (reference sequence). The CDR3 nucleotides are TGTGCCAGCATGCCGACTGTCAGCTCCTACGAGCAGTACTTC. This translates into CASMPTVSSYEQYF.